This T cell receptor (beta chain) emerged from a study of T cell responses to AZD1222 COVID-19 vaccine (dated by TCRdb to the early 2020s). Background for the entire study: AZD1222 recipients given second doses at about 4 weeks or at about 12 weeks were pooled, since spike-specific TCR depth and breadth were not found to differ between the two schedules. Trial participants were enrolled by age into 18-55, 56-69 and 70-plus year subgroups, with roughly 150, 30 and 60 TCR-sequenced participants respectively. TCR sequencing was performed for 230 to 250 trial participants, of whom 200 to 210 were given two doses of AZD1222 and 26 were given two doses of MenACWY control vaccine. General conclusions and limits of the study: Conclusions about previously exposed vaccinees are limited because only five to seven AZD1222 recipients were SARS-CoV-2 seropositive at baseline. Reportedly, close to half of the unique spike-specific TCRs recognized epitopes lying outside the regions that are mutated in the B.1.351 and B.1.1.7 variants. Because no samples from the day 14 peak response were available, repertoires could be characterized only after the peak T cell response. Participants were mostly white British, with more females than males. The authors suggested clonal diversity may have been underestimated. In the small 56-69-year group, the increase in depth fell short of significance, most likely because of low power. The vaccine-associated CD4 TCRs covered the entire spike protein, and the dominant responses fell in regions 160-218 and 743-854. After two AZD1222 doses, spike-specific TCR breadth and depth were significantly higher than at day 0 and than in MenACWY recipients.

As regards this clone: The target of this receptor is not known. No base quality information exists; no much larger clone differs at one position.

The CDR3 regions of human TCRbeta chains were analyzed by immunosequencing. The authors' analysis ran thus. TCRs in the repertoires were matched against a reference library of SARS-CoV-2-specific TCRs that had been generated with the MIRA antigen-specificity platform. Breadth was defined as the fraction of unique TCRs that were SARS-CoV-2-associated. Depth was defined as the fraction of total T cells that were SARS-CoV-2-associated. Using the MIRA data, each spike-specific TCR was assigned both to the spike region to which the TCR was reactive and to a CD4 or CD8 class. Log10-transformed breadth and depth values were compared by one-way ANOVA with Sidak's multiple comparisons tests. TCRdb re-hosts the immuneACCESS table, in-frame sequences only. Its copies lack some clones; in the studies checked, an unresolved V gene accounts for under half of them, and the cause for the rest is not known. V and J calls and clone size follow that table, whereas D and trimming were derived from the DNA. The sample includes roughly 100,000 clones, with roughly 91% observed a single time. The ten largest clones represent around 10% of the sample.

From the cysteine through the phenylalanine, the CDR3 covers 15 amino acids. Only the CDR3 part of the read is kept: 45 bases, read in frame from the first base. What this sample's time point label stands for: baseline before first vaccination. Vaccinee samples were obtained from the UK trials COV001 and COV002, which included a single-blind randomized controlled phase 2/3 trial of AZD1222 (ChAdOx1 nCoV-19) in healthy adults. For TCRbeta chain sequencing, PBMC samples were collected from trial participants at day 0 and at day 28 after the second dose. Recombination connected TRBV21-1 to TRBJ2-7; the table's D call, TRBD2, has no DNA check behind it. TRBV21-1 is noted as a pseudogene. The sample here was peripheral blood, taken on day 0 of AZD1222 vaccination. The receptor was derived from an adult in good health. The DNA reads TGTGCCAGCAGCAAAGATCGGCGGAAATCCTACGAGCAGTACTTC. Translated, this is CASSKDRRKSYEQYF.